The rows below give T cell receptor beta chains drawn from one sample of a study of Tregs in tolerant kidney transplant recipients. Produced via immunoSEQ multiplex PCR; TCRdb's table is partial and in-frame only. The repertoire holds about 31,000 clones, with 70% to 85% as singletons. For these TCRs, the target antigens are not known. Sequenced sample: Tregs from blood cultured with allogeneic cells. Source of these receptors: a human donor in good health. Both conserved end residues are part of each CDR3. A D gene is named only where the DNA matches it firmly. A clone size is listed for some rows: how often the clone was seen (once, few, many), or a class if it is expanded.

TRBJ2-7 | TRBD1 | TRBV7-2 | . | TGTGCCAGCAGCTTCTTGGGACAGAAGTCATCCTACGAGCAGTACTTC | CASSFLGQKSSYEQYF
TRBJ2-7 | TRBD2 | TRBV7-9 | . | TGTGCCAGCAGCTTATTCTCGTCGCGGGAGCCCGATAAGAAGCAGTACTTC | CASSLFSSREPDKKQYF
TRBJ2-3 | . | TRBV5-4 | . | TGTGCCAGCAGCTTTGGTGGTACTAGCACAGATACGCAGTATTTT | CASSFGGTSTDTQYF
TRBJ2-3 | TRBD2 | TRBV5-5 | . | TGTGCCAGCCTCCCCACAGGCGGGGGAGGGGATACGCAGTATTTT | CASLPTGGGGDTQYF
TRBJ2-1 | TRBD2 | TRBV11-1 | few | TGTGCCAGCAGCTTATTTGTAGCGGGCGAGCAGTTCTTC | CASSLFVAGEQFF
TRBJ1-2 | . | TRBV5-4 | . | TGTGCCAGCAGCAACAGGGACTATGGCTACACCTTC | CASSNRDYGYTF
TRBJ2-2 | . | TRBV14 | . | TGTGCCAGCAGCCAAGAGGTGGCCGGGGAGCTGTTTTTT | CASSQEVAGELFF
TRBJ1-5 | . | TRBV19 | . | TGTGCCAGTAGGCACCCGCGCCCTGGGCAGCCCCAGCATTTT | CASRHPRPGQPQHF
TRBJ2-7 | . | TRBV6-1 | . | TGTGCCAGCAGTCCGGGACCCAAGTACGAGCAGTACTTC | CASSPGPKYEQYF
TRBJ1-2 | . | TRBV6-6 | . | TGTGCCAGCAGTTACTCCGGGACACTTTACTACACCTTC | CASSYSGTLYYTF
TRBJ2-7 | TRBD2 | TRBV2 | . | TGTGCCAGCACCCTAGGACTAGCGGGATCCTACGAGCAGTACTTC | CASTLGLAGSYEQYF
TRBJ2-1 | . | TRBV9 | . | TGTGCCAGCAGCGTAACGGTAGGGTCGGGCAATGAGCAGTTCTTC | CASSVTVGSGNEQFF
TRBJ2-7 | TRBD2 | TRBV28 | once | TGTGCCAGCCCTCCATTCGGGGAGGGCAGATTCCTGAACGAGCAGTACTTC | CASPPFGEGRFLNEQYF
TRBJ2-1 | . | TRBV7-2 | . | TGTGCCAGCAGCTTAGTAGTGGGGGATGAGCAGTTCTTC | CASSLVVGDEQFF
TRBJ1-5 | TRBD1 | TRBV6-5 | . | TGTGCCAGCTGCCCAGGGACAGGCTTTAATCAGCCCCAGCATTTT | CASCPGTGFNQPQHF
TRBJ1-3 | TRBD1 | TRBV29-1 | . | TGCAGCGTTGGACAGGGGGCGAAAGGAAACACCATATATTTT | CSVGQGAKGNTIYF
TRBJ1-5 | . | TRBV27 | . | TGTGCCAGCACTCTATCCTGGGGTCAGCCCCAGCATTTT | CASTLSWGQPQHF
TRBJ2-1 | . | TRBV18 | . | TGTGCCAGCTCACCAAAAAGATACAATGAGCAGTTCTTC | CASSPKRYNEQFF
TRBJ2-7 | . | TRBV2 | medium-sized | TGTGCCAGCAGGCCGTCGGGGGGCAGGGAGCAGTACTTC | CASRPSGGREQYF
TRBJ2-1 | . | TRBV4-3 | . | TGCGCCAGCAGCCAAGATCCCCTAGTCCGGGGAGATGAGCAGTTCTTC | CASSQDPLVRGDEQFF
TRBJ1-3 | . | TRBV5-4 | . | TGTGCCAGCAGCTTGGGGGACGGCGTAGGTGGAAACACCATATATTTT | CASSLGDGVGGNTIYF
TRBJ1-1 | . | TRBV11-2 | few | TGTGCCAGCAGCTGGGGATGGGGACCAGGGCCTGGCGGCACTGAAGCTTTCTTT | CASSWGWGPGPGGTEAFF
TRBJ2-3 | . | TRBV15 | few | TGTGCCACCAGTGGTCTGCTGAAACCCACAGATACGCAGTATTTT | CATSGLLKPTDTQYF
TRBJ1-2 | . | TRBV30 | . | TGTGCCTGTAAGCGGGCAGGTGGCTACACCTTC | CACKRAGGYTF
TRBJ2-3 | TRBD2 | TRBV6-5 | few | TGTGCCAGCAGTTACTCGACTAGCGGGAGCACAGATACGCAGTATTTT | CASSYSTSGSTDTQYF
TRBJ1-6 | . | TRBV4-3 | . | TGCGCCAGCAGCCTGGGAATTATTAGTTCACCCCTCCACTTT | CASSLGIISSPLHF
TRBJ2-3 | TRBD2 | TRBV9 | . | TGTGCCAGCAGCTTAGGAGTAGCGGGGGGCTGGGGCACAGATACGCAGTATTTT | CASSLGVAGGWGTDTQYF
TRBJ2-4 | TRBD2 | TRBV15 | . | TGTGCCACCAGCGGCGGGGGGTTTATAGCCAAAAACATTCAGTACTTC | CATSGGGFIAKNIQYF
TRBJ1-2 | TRBD1 | TRBV9 | . | TGTGCCAGCAGCGTGGGACAGGGATATGGCTACACCTTC | CASSVGQGYGYTF
TRBJ2-1 | . | TRBV6-4 | few | TGTGCCAGCAGTGTAGGGGCGGGGAGGAATGAGCAGTTCTTC | CASSVGAGRNEQFF
TRBJ1-5 | . | TRBV5-1 | . | TGCGCCAGCAGCTTGGGGGGGAAAGGACAGCCCCAGCATTTT | CASSLGGKGQPQHF
TRBJ2-3 | . | TRBV1 | . | TGCACCAGCAGCCACCCCCGGGACCTTACAGATACGCAGTATTTT | CTSSHPRDLTDTQYF
TRBJ2-1 | TRBD1 | TRBV7-9 | . | TGTGCCAGCAGCTCAGCCAGGACAGGTGGAAGGGATGAGCAGTTCTTC | CASSSARTGGRDEQFF
TRBJ1-1 | . | TRBV2 | . | TGTGCCAGCACTGAGGGGTATGCTAACACTGAAGCTTTCTTT | CASTEGYANTEAFF
TRBJ1-2 | . | TRBV14 | . | TGTGCCAGCAGCCAAGTGGTCCCGTTAGGTGGCTACACCTTC | CASSQVVPLGGYTF
TRBJ1-1 | TRBD1 | TRBV29-1 | . | TGCAGCGTTGCGGACAGGGGATGGGCTTTCTTT | CSVADRGWAFF
TRBJ1-1 | TRBD1 | TRBV7-2 | once | TGTGCCAGCAGTGTACAGGGGTTGGGCACTGAAGCTTTCTTT | CASSVQGLGTEAFF
TRBJ1-3 | . | TRBV19 | . | TGTGCCTCTGGGCTTGCTACTGGAAACACCATATATTTT | CASGLATGNTIYF
TRBJ2-2 | . | TRBV5-1 | . | TGCGCCAGCAGCACGTCGGGCACCGGGGAGCTGTTTTTT | CASSTSGTGELFF
TRBJ2-3 | TRBD2 | TRBV7-2 | . | TGTGCCAGCAGCTTCCTACTAGCGCCAAGCACAGATACGCAGTATTTT | CASSFLLAPSTDTQYF
TRBJ2-5 | TRBD1 | TRBV9 | . | TGTGCCAGCAGCGTAGAGGGGACAGTGGGGACCCAGTACTTC | CASSVEGTVGTQYF
TRBJ2-2 | . | TRBV19 | few | TGTGCCAGTAGTCCACGGACTACCACCGGGGAGCTGTTTTTT | CASSPRTTTGELFF
TRBJ2-7 | . | TRBV5-1 | . | TGCGCCAGCAGCTTGTTCAGTTCCTACGAGCAGTACTTC | CASSLFSSYEQYF
TRBJ2-1 | TRBD2 | TRBV6-1 | . | TGTGCCAGCAGTGAAGTGCTAGCGGGAGGGCGGGGTGAGCAGTTCTTC | CASSEVLAGGRGEQFF
TRBJ1-1 | . | TRBV11-3 | medium-sized | TGTGCCAGCAGCTTAGCAGGGTCGGGTGTGACGGCTATGAACACTGAAGCTTTCTTT | CASSLAGSGVTAMNTEAFF
TRBJ2-5 | TRBD2 | TRBV7-3 | . | TGTGCCAGCAGCTCCGGGACTAGCGGGAGAGAGACCCAGTACTTC | CASSSGTSGRETQYF
TRBJ2-1 | . | TRBV5-3 | . | TGTGCCAGAAGCTTGTGGGGGGATCCAGAAGTAAATGAGCAGTTCTTC | CARSLWGDPEVNEQFF
TRBJ2-3 | . | TRBV10-3 | . | TGTGCCATCAAGGCGGGTTGGCGGGGAGATACGCAGTATTTT | CAIKAGWRGDTQYF
TRBJ1-6 | TRBD1 | TRBV7-2 | . | TGTGCCAGCAGCTTAAGACAGGGGAATTCACCCCTCCACTTT | CASSLRQGNSPLHF
TRBJ2-7 | TRBD1 | TRBV7-2 | . | TGTGCCAGCAGCGCTACAGGGGACGTGGTGTCCTACGAGCAGTACTTC | CASSATGDVVSYEQYF
TRBJ2-7 | . | TRBV6-1 | . | TGTGCCAGCAGAGGACAGCCTACCTACGAGCAGTACTTC | CASRGQPTYEQYF
TRBJ2-1 | . | TRBV18 | . | TGTGCCAGCTCACCAATCGGTAGATCCTACAATGAGCAGTTCTTC | CASSPIGRSYNEQFF
TRBJ1-6 | TRBD1 | TRBV5-5 | once | TGTGCCAGCAGCCTGGGACAGGGGGGATGGTCACCCCTCCACTTT | CASSLGQGGWSPLHF